Listed here are 8 T cell receptor beta chains from one sample, sequenced in a study of blood T cells in healthy people across ages. For the second PCR, which ran for about 7 to 11 cycles, a sample-barcoded 5' primer and a J-beta primer mix were used. One entry per CDR3 protein results from TCRdb running MiXCR on the 5' RACE reads. The top ten clones hold around 4% of a sample with 1.5 million to 1.9 million distinct CDR3 sequences, approximately 39% of them seen once. The sequenced sample was blood. These receptors all stem from a woman aged 18-29 years in good health.

This clonotype turned up a few times. The chain links TRBV20-1 to TRBJ2-7; maybe TRBD2 (6 bases). Trimming stripped 2 bases from V and 1 base from J, with 12 bases between. The CDR3 is made up of 14 amino acids. Per germline, CDR1 DFQATT and CDR2 SNEGSKA (reference sequence). The CDR3 region has the DNA TGCAGTGCTAGATGGGGGGAGGTTTCCTACGAGCAGTACTTC. It translates to CSARWGEVSYEQYF.

The V and J genes are TRBV9 and TRBJ2-4; TRBD2 is a possible D gene (6 bases). The germline gives CDR1 SGDLS, CDR2 YYNGEE. The V and J ends lost 5 bases and 0 bases respectively, with 12 bases between them. The CDR3 is 15 residues long. The CDR3 DNA reads TGTGCCAGCAGTCGCGGGGATCTAGCCAAAAACATTCAGTACTTC. This gives the protein CASSRGDLAKNIQYF.

The chain uses TRBV4-3 and TRBJ2-3; no clear D gene. The CDR3 has 14 amino acids. The germline V and J ends were trimmed by 2 bases and 5 bases, with 11 bases remaining between them. CDR1 and CDR2 (germline): LGHNA, YSLEER. This CDR3 reads CASSQSLEIDTQYF. CDR3 DNA sequence: TGCGCCAGCAGCCAATCCCTAGAGATAGATACGCAGTATTTT.

This rearrangement joins TRBV7-9 to TRBJ2-3; 8 nucleotides align to TRBD1. CDR1 SEHNR and CDR2 FQNEAQ come from the germline V gene (reference sequence). This CDR3 comprises 15 residues. J lost 0 bases, V lost 5 bases, and 4 bases had no gene match. CDR3 bases: TGTGCCAGCAGCACGTGGACAGGGAGCACAGATACGCAGTATTTT. This sequence encodes CASSTWTGSTDTQYF.

V usage is TRBV12-5 and J usage is TRBJ1-1; no reliable D call. Germline CDR1 is LGHNT and CDR2 is FRNRAP. The V and J ends lost 6 bases and 5 bases respectively, with 13 bases between them. The CDR3 is 13 residues long. This CDR3 is CASGPNLHTEAFF. In DNA, the CDR3 is TGTGCTAGTGGCCCCAACCTTCATACTGAAGCTTTCTTT.

The chain uses TRBV20-1 and TRBJ2-5, with TRBD1 as a possible D gene (5 bases). This CDR3 has 14 residues. With 2 bases removed from V and 2 bases from J, the gap between germline ends came to 12 bases. The germline V gene encodes CDR1 DFQATT and CDR2 SNEGSKA (reference sequence). CDR3 sequence reads: CSARKGSIQETQYF. The CDR3 DNA is TGCAGTGCTAGAAAGGGGTCTATTCAAGAGACCCAGTACTTC.

This chain links TRBV15 with TRBJ2-3; D is unresolved. The CDR3 loop spans 13 amino acids. CDR1 is LNHNV and CDR2 is YYDKDF in the germline V gene (reference sequence). V gave up 1 base and J gave up 8 bases, with 10 bases separating them. This CDR3 is CATSRVLPATQYF. CDR3 DNA sequence: TGTGCCACCAGCAGAGTCCTGCCCGCTACGCAGTATTTT.

This clonotype was detected a few times. The rearrangement uses TRBV20-1 and TRBJ2-7; the D gene is possibly TRBD1 (6 bases). Germline values: CDR1 DFQATT, CDR2 SNEGSKA (reference sequence). Trimming removed 6 bases from V and 2 bases from J, with 14 bases in between. The CDR3 runs 13 residues. The CDR3 here is CSAKRQDAYEQYF. The CDR3 nucleotides are TGCAGTGCCAAGCGACAGGATGCCTACGAGCAGTACTTC.